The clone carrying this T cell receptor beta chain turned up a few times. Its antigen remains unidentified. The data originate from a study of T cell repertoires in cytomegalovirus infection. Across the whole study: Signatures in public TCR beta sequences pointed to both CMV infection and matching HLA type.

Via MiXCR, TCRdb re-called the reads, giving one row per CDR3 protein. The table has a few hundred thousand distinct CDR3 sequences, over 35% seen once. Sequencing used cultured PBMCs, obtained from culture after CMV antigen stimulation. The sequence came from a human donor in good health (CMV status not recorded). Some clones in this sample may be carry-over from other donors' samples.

CDR3 sequence reads: CASSPTREPYNEQFF. The CDR3 DNA follows: TGTGCCAGCAGCCCGACGAGGGAGCCCTACAATGAGCAGTTCTTC. This sequence joins TRBV7-2 and TRBJ2-1; TRBD2 is a possible D gene (5 bases). The CDR3 extends over 15 amino acids. The germline V gene has CDR1 SGHTA and CDR2 FQGNSA. With 5 bases removed from V and 2 bases from J, the gap between germline ends came to 13 bases.